Each of the 25 T cell receptor beta chains below was sequenced from the same sample in a study of T cells in Graves' hyperthyroidism and ophthalmopathy. It was RNA transcripts that yielded the amplified TCR beta CDR3 regions. HTBI primers drove first-round RT-PCR of the TCR CDR3. Using its own MiXCR run on the multiplex PCR reads, TCRdb lists one record per CDR3 protein. The sample gives some 460,000 distinct CDR3 sequences, about a sixth of which show up once; roughly 7.4% is in the top ten. Sample: blood. All receptors derive from a woman younger than 35 with Graves' hyperthyroidism.

A note on this clonotype: Compared with germline, one end of the junction differs, possibly owing to a read error. In nucleotides, the CDR3 is TGCAGTGCCAGAGGGGCTAGCGGGAGGATCTACGAGCAGTACTTC. Amino acids: CSARGASGRIYEQYF. This chain uses TRBV20-1 with TRBJ2-7; 11 bases agree with TRBD2. Germline loops: CDR1 DFQATT, CDR2 SNEGSKA (reference sequence). This CDR3 comprises 15 residues.

This clonotype was seen at least ten times. The V and J genes are TRBV3-1 and TRBJ1-6, with D tentatively TRBD1 (5 bases). V was clipped by 1 base and J by 0 bases, with 19 bases between them. The CDR3 sequence is 20 residues long. Germline V gene lookup returns CDR1 LGHDT and CDR2 YNNKEL (reference sequence). The CDR3 is CASSQVVGRAGSSYNSPLHF. The CDR3 DNA follows: TGTGCCAGCAGCCAAGTTGTTGGTAGGGCAGGGAGCTCCTATAATTCACCCCTCCACTTT.

This clonotype was picked up a small number of times. The genes are TRBV28 and TRBJ2-7, with 7 bases aligning to TRBD1. V shed 6 bases, J shed 1 base, and the junction held 9 bases outside the gene matches. CDR3 length: 15 amino acids. CDR1 MDHEN and CDR2 SYDVKM come from the germline V gene. The CDR3 nucleotides read TGTGCCAGCAGCAGAAAGGGGGCCCGATCCTACGAGCAGTACTTC. It encodes CASSRKGARSYEQYF.

This clonotype came up many times. The rearrangement joins TRBV18 to TRBJ2-1; 13 bases agree with TRBD2. This CDR3 spans 16 amino acids. The V gene end was trimmed by 3 bases and the J gene end by 9 bases; junction bases not matched to a gene: 8. Germline assignment: CDR1 KGHSH and CDR2 LQKENI. The CDR3 loop reads CASSPWTSGSGGEQFF. CDR3 DNA: TGTGCCAGCTCACCGTGGACTAGCGGGAGTGGAGGTGAGCAGTTCTTC.

Many counts were recorded for this clonotype. V gene TRBV11-3 combines with J gene TRBJ1-2; 7 bases line up with TRBD1. This CDR3 has 14 amino acids. V dropped 1 base and J dropped 7; count of bases not matched to a gene: 6. Looked up from germline, CDR1 is SGHNT and CDR2 is YENEEA. Written as DNA, the CDR3 is TGTGCCAGCAGCTTAGGGCCGACAGGGTCTGGCTACACCTTC. Its translation: CASSLGPTGSGYTF.

This clonotype appeared many times. This chain connects TRBV12-3 or TRBV12-4 to TRBJ2-7, with 8 bases matching TRBD2. The CDR3 is made up of 14 amino acids. Trimming took 8 bases from V and 7 from J; bases not matched to a gene: 13. CDR3 sequence: CASGPGGPVREQYF. In DNA form, the CDR3 reads TGTGCCAGCGGTCCGGGAGGGCCAGTAAGGGAGCAGTACTTC.

This clonotype has a count of ten or more. The gene calls are TRBV7-8 and TRBJ2-7, with TRBD2 matching over 9 bases. The CDR3 loop spans 16 amino acids. J was trimmed by 2 bases and V by 3 bases; bases with no gene match: 8. The germline V gene encodes CDR1 SGHVS and CDR2 FQNEAQ. This CDR3 is CASSFAGGKGAYEQYF. CDR3 in DNA: TGTGCCAGCAGCTTTGCGGGAGGGAAGGGGGCCTACGAGCAGTACTTC. The full variable domain, in which reference TRBV7-8 and TRBJ2-7 provide the parts outside the CDR3, is GAGVSQSPRYKVAKRGQDVALRCDPISGHVSLFWYQQALGQGPEFLTYFQNEAQLDKSGLPSDRFFAERPEGSVSTLKIQRTQQEDSAVYLCASSFAGGKGAYEQYFGPGTRLTVT.

V gene TRBV4-2 combines with J gene TRBJ2-1; possibly TRBD1 or TRBD2 for D (5 bases each). Germline values: CDR1 LGHNA, CDR2 YNFKEQ. The CDR3 is 13 amino acids. V was trimmed by 0 bases and J by 8 bases, leaving 8 bases between them. CDR3 protein: CASSQDRGDEQFF. CDR3 nucleotides: TGTGCCAGCAGCCAAGATAGGGGAGATGAGCAGTTCTTC.

There are a few counts of this clonotype. This CDR3 reads CASRPRATDTQYF. As DNA, the CDR3 is TGTGCCAGCAGGCCCAGGGCGACCGATACGCAGTATTTT. The chain combines TRBV6-1 with TRBJ2-3; D possibly corresponds to TRBD1 (5 bases). Germline assignment: CDR1 MNHNS and CDR2 SASEGT. The CDR3 loop spans 13 amino acids. Trimming took off 6 bases at V and 6 bases at J, with 13 bases between the two ends.

At least ten counts were recorded for this clonotype. CDR3: CSAREVSYNEQFF. DNA of the CDR3: TGCAGTGCTAGGGAGGTCTCGTACAATGAGCAGTTCTTC. The chain recombines TRBV20-1 with TRBJ2-1; tentative D call: TRBD2 (5 bases). CDR3 length: 13 amino acids. V was trimmed by 3 bases and J by 4 bases, leaving 10 bases between them. Per germline, CDR1 DFQATT and CDR2 SNEGSKA (reference sequence).

This clonotype was recorded many times. This rearrangement joins TRBV7-9 to TRBJ2-3; 11 nucleotides agree with TRBD2. V lost 2 bases to trimming and J lost 0 bases; unmatched junction nucleotides: 10. Per the germline V gene, CDR1 is SEHNR and CDR2 is FQNEAQ (reference sequence). The CDR3 is 19 residues long. For the CDR3, the DNA is TGTGCCAGCAGCTTACATCGGCTAGCGGGGGGCCGAAGCACAGATACGCAGTATTTT. This codes for CASSLHRLAGGRSTDTQYF.

This clonotype was seen more than once but under ten times. The CDR3 loop is CSARGLAGTSYEQYF. The CDR3 DNA follows: TGCAGTGCTAGAGGACTAGCGGGGACCTCCTACGAGCAGTACTTC. This rearrangement joins TRBV20-1 to TRBJ2-7; 11 nucleotides align to TRBD2. CDR1 and CDR2 from the germline V gene are DFQATT and SNEGSKA (reference sequence). Trimming removed 1 base from V and 0 bases from J; junction bases left unmatched: 2. The CDR3 loop spans 15 amino acids.

This clonotype was seen repeatedly, ten times or more. The rearrangement joins TRBV29-1 to TRBJ1-1; the D gene is possibly TRBD1 (5 bases). The CDR3 contains 12 residues. Germline V CDR1 and CDR2: SQVTM, ANQGSEA. V lost 3 bases and J lost 7, with 12 bases in between. DNA of the CDR3: TGCAGCGTTGAGGGGGTCAGGCTTGAAGCTTTCTTT. Translation gives CSVEGVRLEAFF.

This clonotype was detected ten times or more. The V gene is TRBV5-5, the J gene TRBJ2-2; no clear D. Germline CDR1 reads SGHKS; CDR2 reads YYEKEE (reference sequence). Trimming took off 4 bases at V and 4 bases at J, with 11 bases between the two ends. This CDR3 has 14 residues. In DNA, the CDR3 is TGTGCCAGCAGCCCGTCCTTTTCCACCGGGGAGCTGTTTTTT. Amino acid sequence: CASSPSFSTGELFF.

The CDR3 loop reads CARSQVWGTEAFF. CDR3 sequence (DNA): TGTGCCAGGTCACAGGTTTGGGGGACTGAAGCTTTCTTT. The genes are TRBV6-4 and TRBJ1-1, with a possible D match to TRBD1 (5 bases). Germline V gene data show CDR1 as MRHNA and CDR2 as SNTAGT. Deletions cut 9 bases from V and 5 bases from J, with 16 bases between. The CDR3 has 13 amino acids.

In regard to this clonotype: This may be a read error: a much more frequent sequence differs by one nucleotide. The CDR3 protein is CAWEPGQNTGELSF. Written as DNA, the CDR3 is TGTGCCTGGGAACCGGGACAGAACACCGGGGAGCTGTCTTTT. This chain connects TRBV30 to TRBJ2-2; 7 nucleotides align to TRBD1. Per the germline V gene, CDR1 is GTSNPN and CDR2 is SVGIG (reference sequence). The CDR3 runs to 14 residues.

In this sample, this clonotype turned up many times. The rearrangement uses TRBV19 and TRBJ2-3; perhaps TRBD1 as D (5 bases). Germline assignment: CDR1 LNHDA and CDR2 SQIVND (reference sequence). Trimming stripped 3 bases from V and 4 bases from J, with 8 bases between. This CDR3 is built from 13 residues. For the CDR3, the DNA is TGTGCCAGTAGTATCGAGACAGCAGATACGCAGTATTTT. This encodes CASSIETADTQYF.

This clonotype occurred a few times. The chain employs TRBV2 and TRBJ1-2; D call uncertain. V was shortened by 3 bases and J by 8 bases, with 13 bases between the two germline ends. The CDR3 is 13 amino acids. CDR1 is SNHLY, CDR2 FYNNEI, per germline. CDR3 bases: TGTGCCAGCAGTGATGGTAGAGGGTGGGGCTACACCTTC. Its protein product is CASSDGRGWGYTF.

This clonotype came up many times. The V and J genes are TRBV3-1 and TRBJ2-2; no clear D gene. The V gene lost 0 bases and the J gene lost 4 bases, with 24 bases spanning the gap. Per the germline V gene, CDR1 is LGHDT and CDR2 is YNNKEL (reference sequence). There are 20 residues in the CDR3. The CDR3 coding sequence is TGTGCCAGCAGCCAAGATTACCACTTATCCGGGCCTTCACCCACCGGGGAGCTGTTTTTT. It encodes CASSQDYHLSGPSPTGELFF.

This clonotype was counted many times. The rearrangement links TRBV7-3 to TRBJ1-6; weak D call: TRBD1 (5 bases). CDR3 size: 13 residues. The V gene lost 5 bases and the J gene lost 10 bases, with 12 bases spanning the gap. CDR1 and CDR2 (germline): SGHTA, FQGTGA. The CDR3 DNA is TGTGCCAGCAGCCCAGGGTTTGGGTCACCCCTCCACTTT. Protein sequence: CASSPGFGSPLHF.

This clonotype was seen a handful of times. The chain recombines TRBV9 with TRBJ2-1; D possibly uses TRBD1 or TRBD2 (5 bases each). Germline CDR1 is SGDLS and CDR2 is YYNGEE. The CDR3 spans 14 residues. The germline V and J ends were trimmed by 0 bases and 4 bases, with 8 bases remaining between them. In nucleotides, the CDR3 is TGTGCCAGCAGCGTAGGGGGCGGGTACAATGAGCAGTTCTTC. This translates into CASSVGGGYNEQFF.

V and J are TRBV20-1 and TRBJ2-4; TRBD2 matches at 10 bases. Germline V CDR1 and CDR2: DFQATT, SNEGSKA (reference sequence). The CDR3 extends over 16 amino acids. With V trimmed by 6 bases and J by 0 bases, 8 bases remained unmatched. Here the CDR3 DNA reads TGCAGTGCCAGGAAGACTAGCGGGTTAGCCAAAAACATTCAGTACTTC. Its protein is CSARKTSGLAKNIQYF.

This clonotype has at least ten counts. The chain has TRBV5-1 and TRBJ2-7; 7 nucleotides align to TRBD2. This CDR3 comprises 15 residues. V lost 0 bases to trimming and J lost 6 bases; unmatched junction nucleotides: 9. CDR1 and CDR2 (germline): SGHRS, YFSETQ. As DNA, the CDR3 is TGCGCCAGCAGCTTGGCGAGCGGGACTCAGAGCGAGCAGTACTTC. Residues: CASSLASGTQSEQYF.

V gene TRBV7-2 combines with J gene TRBJ2-7, with 9 bases lining up with TRBD1. The germline V gene encodes CDR1 SGHTA and CDR2 FQGNSA. J lost 3 bases, V lost 6 bases, and 6 bases had no gene match. The CDR3 contains 14 residues. The CDR3 coding sequence is TGTGCCAGCAGAGTGACAGGGGGAAGCTACGAGCAGTACTTC. This encodes CASRVTGGSYEQYF.

This clonotype was counted many times. The chain joins TRBV11-2 to TRBJ2-5, with unresolved D. The length of the CDR3 is 13 residues. Trimming left V 4 bases short and J 3 bases short, with 9 bases between. Germline V gene sequence: CDR1 SGHAT, CDR2 FQNNGV. In DNA form, the CDR3 reads TGTGCCAGCAGCTCCCCGGCAGAAGAGACCCAGTACTTC. The encoded protein is CASSSPAEETQYF.